This T cell receptor beta chain appears in the sequencing data of a study of blood T cells in healthy people across ages. This CDR3 is 16 amino acids long. Germline lookup yields CDR1 MGHRA and CDR2 YSYEKL. The V end was cut by 1 base, the J end by 6 bases, with 18 bases between. The use of a sample-barcoded 5' primer and a J-beta primer mix characterized a second PCR of about 7 to 12 cycles. One entry per CDR3 protein, called by TCRdb with MiXCR from the 5' RACE reads. This sample has 1.2 million to 1.5 million distinct CDR3 sequences; about 40% occur once, and the top ten carry 7% to 9.5%. Study observations and caveats: It was held that the diversity estimates obtained from one million T cells were underestimates.

This clonotype was observed a few times. Its specificity is unknown. The chain joins TRBV4-1 to TRBJ1-1, with D maybe TRBD1 (5 bases). Sequencing was done on a sample of blood. The receptor comes from a woman younger than 35 in good health. In DNA, the CDR3 is TGCGCCAGCAGCCAAGTGATTTTAGGTAAGGGGTCTGAAGCTTTCTTT. Translation: CASSQVILGKGSEAFF.